This T cell receptor (beta chain) was found in a study of memory CD4+ T cells and cytomegalovirus serostatus. Clones were read by immunoSEQ multiplex PCR, and TCRdb kept only the in-frame ones, dropping some. Of around 40,000 clones in the sample, around 84% were seen once. This clone was observed a single time. The antigen is not known. Single viable CD3+CD4+CD8-CD45RO+ cells were sorted as the memory CD4+ T cells. V lost 3 bases, J lost 4 bases, and 13 bases lay in between. Germline CDR1 reads SQVTM; CDR2 reads ANQGSEA. The CDR3 contains 14 residues. Notes on the study in general: The CMV-associated TCR signature appears largely within the CD4+ memory repertoire.

The chain links TRBV29-1 to TRBJ1-5, with D possibly being TRBD1 (6 bases). The receptor was derived from an adult in good health and CMV-seronegative. Sequencing was carried out using memory CD4+ T cells from blood. The DNA for the CDR3 is TGCAGCGTTGAGTTGGCAGGGGTGAATCAGCCCCAGCATTTT. This gives the protein CSVELAGVNQPQHF.